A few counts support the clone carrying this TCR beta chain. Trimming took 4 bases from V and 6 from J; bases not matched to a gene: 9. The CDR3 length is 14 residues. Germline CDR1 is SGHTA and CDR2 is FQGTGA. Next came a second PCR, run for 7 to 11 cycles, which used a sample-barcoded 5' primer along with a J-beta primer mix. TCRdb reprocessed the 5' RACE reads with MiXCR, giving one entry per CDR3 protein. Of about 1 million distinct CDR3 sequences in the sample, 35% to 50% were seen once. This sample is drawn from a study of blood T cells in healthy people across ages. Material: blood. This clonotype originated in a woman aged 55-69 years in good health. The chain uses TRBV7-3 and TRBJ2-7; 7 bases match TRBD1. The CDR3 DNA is TGTGCCAGCAGCTCGGCAGGGGGATCTGGCGAGCAGTACTTC. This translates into CASSSAGGSGEQYF.